A selection of T cell receptor beta chains follows, all from one sample in a study of T cells in Graves' hyperthyroidism and ophthalmopathy. Using its own MiXCR run on the multiplex PCR reads, TCRdb lists one record per CDR3 protein. The profile shows 500,000 to 800,000 distinct CDR3 sequences, about 45% of them singletons. Material for sequencing was peripheral blood or thyroid tissue (not recorded which). The receptors here all came from an adult man with Graves' disease, either hyperthyroidism or ophthalmopathy (not recorded which). CDR3s include the opening cysteine and the closing phenylalanine or tryptophan. The order of the fields is clone size, V gene, J gene, D gene, CDR3 DNA, CDR3 protein. D genes are given only for firm matches. The listing skips clone size in some rows; elsewhere it reads once, few, many or a size class.

size: NA; V: TRBV10-3; J: TRBJ2-7; D: NA; DNA: TGTGCCATCAGGGCGATGAGGGACATAGGCTACGAGCAGTACTTC; CDR3: CAIRAMRDIGYEQYF
size: NA; V: TRBV5-1; J: TRBJ1-4; D: NA; DNA: TGCGCCAGCAGCTTGGCGGGTGCCGGACCTAATGAAAAACTGTTTTTT; CDR3: CASSLAGAGPNEKLFF
size: NA; V: TRBV11-2; J: TRBJ1-4; D: NA; DNA: TGTGCCAGCGCTATGGACCTTACGAATGAAAAACTGTTTTTT; CDR3: CASAMDLTNEKLFF
size: NA; V: TRBV2; J: TRBJ1-6; D: NA; DNA: TGTGCCAGCAGTGACAGTTCCGCAGGGTCACCCCTCCACTTT; CDR3: CASSDSSAGSPLHF
size: few; V: TRBV6-6; J: TRBJ2-5; D: NA; DNA: TGTGCCAGCAGTTGGTTCTCAGGCCAAGAGACCCAGTACTTC; CDR3: CASSWFSGQETQYF
size: many; V: TRBV10-2; J: TRBJ1-5; D: NA; DNA: TGCGCCAGCAGCGGCCTCAATCAGCCCCAGCATTTT; CDR3: CASSGLNQPQHF
size: NA; V: TRBV5-1; J: TRBJ1-2; D: NA; DNA: TGCGCCAGCAGCCCCTCCACCCCGTTTGGCTACACCTTC; CDR3: CASSPSTPFGYTF
size: NA; V: TRBV20-1; J: TRBJ1-5; D: TRBD1; DNA: TGCAGTGTCCAACCCGGGACAGGGGTCGGAGAGACCCAGCATTTT; CDR3: CSVQPGTGVGETQHF
size: NA; V: TRBV7-9; J: TRBJ2-7; D: NA; DNA: TGTGCCAGCAGAACTACGACAGCAACCTACGAGCAGTACTTC; CDR3: CASRTTTATYEQYF
size: few; V: TRBV12-3/TRBV12-4; J: TRBJ2-7; D: NA; DNA: TGTGCCAGCAGTTACGGCAGCCGGACGGACGAGCAGTACTTC; CDR3: CASSYGSRTDEQYF
size: NA; V: TRBV29-1; J: TRBJ2-7; D: TRBD1; DNA: TGCAGCGTTGCGATCTGGGACAGGGTATACGAGCAGTACTTC; CDR3: CSVAIWDRVYEQYF
size: many; V: TRBV5-4; J: TRBJ2-5; D: TRBD2; DNA: TGTGCCAGCAGCACCCAGACTAGCGGGGGCGAGACCCAGTACTTC; CDR3: CASSTQTSGGETQYF
size: many; V: TRBV10-3; J: TRBJ1-6; D: NA; DNA: TGTGCCATCAGTGAGTCGGAGGATTCACCCCTCCACTTT; CDR3: CAISESEDSPLHF
size: many; V: TRBV7-9; J: TRBJ2-7; D: NA; DNA: TGTGCCAGCAGCTCGCCTGGGGCGCGCGACGAGCAGTACTTC; CDR3: CASSSPGARDEQYF
size: NA; V: TRBV20-1; J: TRBJ1-5; D: TRBD1; DNA: TGCAGTGCTAGAGTAGGGGGGACAGGAAATCAGCCCCAGCATTTT; CDR3: CSARVGGTGNQPQHF
size: many; V: TRBV29-1; J: TRBJ2-7; D: NA; DNA: TGCAGCGTTGGGGACACGGCTTACGAGCAGTACTTC; CDR3: CSVGDTAYEQYF
size: NA; V: TRBV9; J: TRBJ1-1; D: NA; DNA: TGTGCCAGCAGCGTGGGAGGCCGGGGTACTGAAGCTTTCTTT; CDR3: CASSVGGRGTEAFF
size: NA; V: TRBV5-1; J: TRBJ2-6; D: NA; DNA: TGCGCCAGCAGCTTGGCCGGAAGGGTCTCTGGGGCCAACGTCCTGACTTTC; CDR3: CASSLAGRVSGANVLTF
size: NA; V: TRBV29-1; J: TRBJ2-7; D: TRBD1; DNA: TGCAGCGTCCCCGGACAGGGGGTCTACGAGCAGTACTTC; CDR3: CSVPGQGVYEQYF
size: NA; V: TRBV10-3; J: TRBJ2-5; D: NA; DNA: TGTGCCATCAGTGCTAGGTCACGATTACCCGGCGGAGAGACCCAGTACTTC; CDR3: CAISARSRLPGGETQYF